This T cell receptor beta chain is from a study of Graves' ophthalmopathy and Graves' hyperthyroidism. Amplifying from RNA transcripts, the study obtained TCR beta CDR3 regions. HTBI primers were used in a first-round RT-PCR, which preceded a second-round multiplex PCR. TCRdb redid the calling of the multiplex PCR reads with MiXCR, one entry per CDR3 protein. The sample yields 200,000 to 250,000 distinct CDR3 sequences, about 22% seen once. The germline V gene encodes CDR1 GTSNPN and CDR2 SVGIG (reference sequence). V lost 2 bases and J 1 base, leaving 9 bases between the germline ends. The CDR3 spans 13 residues.

The J gene is TRBJ2-7, the V gene TRBV30; perhaps TRBD2 as D (5 bases). What was sequenced was peripheral blood. The source of this sequence is a woman between 45 and 65 years old with Graves' ophthalmopathy. CDR3 loop: CAWSKRRSYEQYF. The CDR3 coding sequence is TGTGCCTGGAGTAAACGGAGGTCCTACGAGCAGTACTTC.